What follows are 13 T cell receptor beta chains derived from one specimen sequenced in a study of T cell responses to AZD1222 COVID-19 vaccine (TCRdb year 2021). Library preparation used the immunoSEQ multiplex PCR assay. TCRdb carries this immuneACCESS record with in-frame sequences only. Its versions omit some clonotypes, under half of them owing to an unresolved V gene in the studies checked, with the rest unexplained. Present in this sample are fewer than 90,000 clones, approximately 86% of which were seen just once. The top ten clones comprise 5.6% of the sample. The time point tag for this specimen amounts to: about 28 days (+/-7) after the second vaccine dose. The specimen was peripheral blood, collected 28 days after the second AZD1222 dose. All receptors derive from an adult who received the AZD1222 COVID-19 vaccine.

J is TRBJ2-7 and V is TRBV4-1, with a weak D call TRBD2 (5 bases). CDR3 length: 13 amino acids. V lost 4 bases to trimming and J lost 3 bases, with 10 bases between them. Germline V gene lookup returns CDR1 MGHRA and CDR2 YSYEKL. DNA for the CDR3: TGCGCCAGCAGCCGCCCTGGACTCTACGAGCAGTACTTC. It translates to CASSRPGLYEQYF.

V is TRBV2 and J is TRBJ2-1, with TRBD2 matching over 15 bases. Germline V gene data show CDR1 as SNHLY and CDR2 as FYNNEI. The CDR3 extends over 15 amino acids. V lost 6 bases to trimming and J lost 8 bases; unmatched junction nucleotides: 5. Here the CDR3 reads CASREGLAGGYEQFF. CDR3 DNA: TGTGCCAGCAGGGAGGGACTAGCGGGAGGCTATGAGCAGTTCTTC.

This clone was seen a few times. V is TRBV28 and J is TRBJ1-2, with D maybe TRBD1 (5 bases). The length of the CDR3 is 15 residues. The ends were cut back, 7 bases at V and 3 bases at J, with 18 bases in the middle. Germline assignment: CDR1 MDHEN and CDR2 SYDVKM. The CDR3: CASTPIRDSDYGYTF. The CDR3 DNA is TGTGCCAGCACCCCCATCAGGGATAGCGACTATGGCTACACCTTC.

The rearrangement joins TRBV5-1 to TRBJ2-3; TRBD2 matches at 11 bases. CDR3 length equals 16 residues. J lost 4 bases, V lost 4 bases, and 8 bases had no gene match. Germline assignment: CDR1 SGHRS and CDR2 YFSETQ. CDR3 bases: TGCGCCAGCAGCCCAATAGCGGGAGGGAGGGCAGATACGCAGTATTTT. Translating it yields CASSPIAGGRADTQYF.

The V gene is TRBV27, the J gene TRBJ1-1; the D gene is possibly TRBD1 (6 bases). V was clipped by 6 bases and J by 3 bases, with 20 bases between them. The CDR3 has 16 amino acids. Germline lookup yields CDR1 MNHEY and CDR2 SMNVEV (reference sequence). The CDR3 loop is CASSQGGGRQDTEAFF. For the CDR3, the DNA is TGTGCCAGCAGCCAGGGAGGCGGGAGACAGGACACTGAAGCTTTCTTT.

The chain has TRBV18 and TRBJ2-1, with 7 bases that match TRBD1. This CDR3 is 15 amino acids long. V was clipped by 3 bases and J by 3 bases; unmatched bases: 5. Germline V gives CDR1 KGHSH, CDR2 LQKENI. The CDR3 loop is CASSPPGGNYNEQFF. CDR3 bases: TGTGCCAGCTCACCTCCAGGGGGTAACTACAATGAGCAGTTCTTC. The whole variable domain, filled in from reference TRBV18 and TRBJ2-1, reads NAGVMQNPRHLVRRRGQEARLRCSPMKGHSHVYWYRQLPEEGLKFMVYLQKENIIDESGMPKERFSAEFPKEGPSILRIQQVVRGDSAAYFCASSPPGGNYNEQFFGPGTRLTVL.

The chain has TRBV29-1 and TRBJ2-5, with a possible D match to TRBD2 (6 bases). Germline CDR1 reads SQVTM; CDR2 reads ANQGSEA. V dropped 7 bases and J dropped 1 base, with 16 bases sitting between them. The CDR3 spans 14 residues. CDR3 nucleotide sequence: TGCAGCGCCGGGGGATGGTCGGGCCAAGAGACCCAGTACTTC. Protein product: CSAGGWSGQETQYF.

The V gene is TRBV28, the J gene TRBJ2-7, with TRBD1 matching 7 bases. The germline CDR1 and CDR2 sequences are MDHEN and SYDVKM. V shed 7 bases and J 2 bases; nucleotides not matched to a gene: 5. The CDR3 sequence is 13 residues long. The CDR3 DNA reads TGTGCCAGCACCCGGGACAGCCCCTACGAGCAGTACTTC. The encoded protein is CASTRDSPYEQYF.

J is TRBJ2-1 and V is TRBV11-3; possible D gene TRBD2, 5 bases. CDR3 length equals 13 residues. V dropped 11 bases and J dropped 4 bases, with 15 bases sitting between them. Germline V CDR1 and CDR2: SGHNT, YENEEA. CDR3 nucleotides: TGTGCCTCCGGCCGAGGGAGATACAATGAGCAGTTCTTC. Translation gives CASGRGRYNEQFF.

The chain uses TRBV6-6 and TRBJ2-2, with D unclear. V lost 0 bases, J lost 4 bases, and 6 bases lay in between. This CDR3 has 14 residues. CDR1 is MNHNY and CDR2 is SVGAGI in the germline V gene (reference sequence). The CDR3 nucleotides are TGTGCCAGCAGTTACTCAAGAACCACCGGGGAGCTGTTTTTT. As protein: CASSYSRTTGELFF.

CDR3 region: CASSPRQGGFGTQYF. The DNA for the CDR3 is TGTGCCAGCAGCCCGAGACAGGGGGGATTCGGTACGCAGTATTTT. The genes are TRBV7-2 and TRBJ2-3; TRBD1 agrees at 9 bases. The J segment lost 8 bases and the V segment lost 5 bases, leaving 11 bases of the junction unmatched. The CDR3 has 15 residues. The germline gives CDR1 SGHTA, CDR2 FQGNSA.

J is TRBJ1-1 and V is TRBV28; possibly TRBD1 for D (5 bases). V shed 5 bases and J shed 7 bases, with 11 bases lying between them. The CDR3 has 12 amino acids. Germline-derived CDR1 and CDR2 are MDHEN and SYDVKM. The CDR3 loop is CASSGRQFEAFF. The CDR3 nucleotides are TGTGCCAGCAGTGGACGACAGTTTGAAGCTTTCTTT.

The DNA for the CDR3 is TGCGCCAGCAGCTTGGAGCGGGAGTTCGATGAGCAGTTCTTC. It translates to CASSLEREFDEQFF. V and J are TRBV5-1 and TRBJ2-1; 8 bases line up with TRBD2. This CDR3 has 14 amino acids. The V segment lost 0 bases and the J segment 8 bases; nucleotides outside the gene matches: 4. The germline V gene encodes CDR1 SGHRS and CDR2 YFSETQ.